This T cell receptor (beta chain) was identified in a study of blood T cell repertoires in COVID-19. The ends were cut back, 5 bases at V and 0 bases at J, with 11 bases in the middle. The V gene's germline CDR1 is MNHEY and CDR2 SVGAGI. CDR3 length equals 15 residues. The assay was immunoSEQ multiplex PCR, and TCRdb's table has in-frame clones only and misses some. Among roughly 55,000 clones listed, about 89% were seen once. Specimen: peripheral blood. The rearrangement joins TRBV6-5 to TRBJ2-4; a possible D gene is TRBD1 (6 bases). The receptor's source is a man between 60 and 75 years old with active or convalescent COVID-19. DNA for the CDR3: TGTGCCAGCAGTACGACAGGACTAGCCAAAAACATTCAGTACTTC. It translates to CASSTTGLAKNIQYF.